These 14 T cell receptor beta chains came from one sample sequenced in a study of OX40 agonist ivuxolimab in advanced cancers. Profiled with immunoSEQ multiplex PCR; TCRdb holds only in-frame clones, not every one. There are about 69,000 clones in the sample; around 91% occur only once, and about 10% lies in the top ten. The sample was CD4+ or CD8+ T cells sorted from blood, taken in a trial of the OX40 agonist ivuxolimab. The receptors shown here come from an adult with an advanced solid tumor such as melanoma, head and neck, liver or kidney cancer.

This clone was recorded once. The CDR3 loop reads CASSVLAGVPGELFF. CDR3 in DNA: TGTGCCAGCAGCGTACTAGCGGGAGTCCCCGGGGAGCTGTTTTTT. The J gene is TRBJ2-2, the V gene TRBV9, with TRBD2 matching 10 bases. Germline V CDR1 and CDR2: SGDLS, YYNGEE. V shed 1 base and J 6 bases; nucleotides not matched to a gene: 3. The CDR3 loop spans 15 amino acids. Complete variable domain (other parts from reference TRBV9 and TRBJ2-2): DSGVTQTPKHLITATGQRVTLRCSPRSGDLSVYWYQQSLDQGLQFLIQYYNGEERAKGNILERFSAQQFPDLHSELNLSSLELGDSALYFCASSVLAGVPGELFFGEGSRLTVL.

This clone has a single count. The chain combines TRBV28 with TRBJ2-7, with no clear D. The CDR3 extends over 11 amino acids. CDR1 is MDHEN, CDR2 SYDVKM, per germline. Trimming stripped 8 bases from V and 2 bases from J, with 7 bases between. CDR3 DNA sequence: TGTGCCAGCCGCAATACCTACGAGCAGTACTTC. This gives the protein CASRNTYEQYF.

V usage is TRBV7-3 and J usage is TRBJ2-3; 13 bases align to TRBD2. V lost 5 bases and J lost 5; bases outside the gene matches: 4. Germline V gives CDR1 SGHTA, CDR2 FQGTGA. There are 15 residues in the CDR3. The CDR3 region is CASSPRTSGRDTQYF. The CDR3, as DNA: TGTGCCAGCAGCCCCCGGACTAGCGGGAGAGATACGCAGTATTTT.

V is TRBV28 and J is TRBJ2-5; 12 nucleotides line up with TRBD2. Germline trimming cut 6 bases from V and 5 bases from J; bases unmatched to any gene: 13. The CDR3 loop spans 17 amino acids. Germline lookup yields CDR1 MDHEN and CDR2 SYDVKM. Written as DNA, the CDR3 is TGTGCCAGCAGCCACCGGACTAGCGGGATGAGAAGGGAGACCCAGTACTTC. It is translated as CASSHRTSGMRRETQYF.

This chain links TRBV30 with TRBJ1-1, with a weak D call TRBD1 (6 bases). Germline V gene lookup returns CDR1 GTSNPN and CDR2 SVGIG (reference sequence). The CDR3 runs to 13 residues. The V gene lost 2 bases and the J gene lost 0 bases, with 7 bases spanning the gap. CDR3 bases: TGTGCCTGGAGTAGGGGGATGAACACTGAAGCTTTCTTT. Encoded protein: CAWSRGMNTEAFF.

The chain has TRBV7-3 and TRBJ2-3; tentatively, D is TRBD2 (5 bases). Germline lookup yields CDR1 SGHTA and CDR2 FQGTGA. This CDR3 spans 15 amino acids. The V gene lost 0 bases and the J gene lost 1 base, with 8 bases spanning the gap. The CDR3 region is CASSLTSVGTDTQYF. DNA of the CDR3: TGTGCCAGCAGCTTAACTAGCGTTGGCACAGATACGCAGTATTTT.

V is TRBV28 and J is TRBJ2-7, with 10 bases lining up with TRBD1. This CDR3 is built from 17 residues. J lost 3 bases, V lost 5 bases, and 13 bases had no gene match. Germline V gene sequence: CDR1 MDHEN, CDR2 SYDVKM. The CDR3: CASSILGTGVLVYEQYF. The CDR3 coding sequence is TGTGCCAGCAGTATTCTAGGGACAGGGGTCCTTGTCTACGAGCAGTACTTC.

A single count supports this clone. The rearrangement joins TRBV7-9 to TRBJ2-5; D unclear. Trimming took 5 bases from V and 5 from J, leaving 12 bases between them. The CDR3 consists of 13 residues. Germline V gene data show CDR1 as SEHNR and CDR2 as FQNEAQ (reference sequence). The DNA for the CDR3 is TGTGCCAGCAGCACCCACCCCCCCGAGACCCAGTACTTC. Amino acids: CASSTHPPETQYF.

The rearrangement uses TRBV19 and TRBJ1-5; 8 bases agree with TRBD1. Germline assignment: CDR1 LNHDA and CDR2 SQIVND (reference sequence). The trim removed 10 bases at V and 7 bases at J, leaving 6 bases unmatched. This CDR3 contains 12 residues. The CDR3, as DNA: TGTGCCACCCGGACAGGGTACCAGCCCCAGCATTTT. Encoded protein: CATRTGYQPQHF.

The genes are TRBV19 and TRBJ1-3, with TRBD1 as a possible D gene (6 bases). CDR3 size: 16 residues. The germline V and J ends were trimmed by 5 bases and 2 bases, with 16 bases remaining between them. Germline V gene sequence: CDR1 LNHDA, CDR2 SQIVND (reference sequence). CDR3 amino acids: CASSSTGFIAGNTIYF. CDR3 DNA: TGTGCCAGTAGTTCTACAGGGTTTATCGCTGGAAACACCATATATTTT.

This chain joins TRBV5-1 and TRBJ2-1; 9 bases match TRBD2. Trimming at V came to 0 bases and at J to 4 bases, leaving 5 bases not matched to a gene. Germline V gives CDR1 SGHRS, CDR2 YFSETQ. The CDR3 runs 16 residues. CDR3 DNA sequence: TGCGCCAGCAGCTTGGGAGGTAGCGGGAGTTACAATGAGCAGTTCTTC. It is translated as CASSLGGSGSYNEQFF.

This chain joins TRBV2 and TRBJ2-2, with D perhaps matching TRBD2 (6 bases). The CDR3 totals 17 residues. Germline V gene lookup returns CDR1 SNHLY and CDR2 FYNNEI. V was shortened by 3 bases and J by 4 bases, with 18 bases between the two germline ends. The chain's CDR3 is CASSDPVGLRFTGELFF. The CDR3 DNA is TGTGCCAGCAGTGATCCCGTGGGACTTAGGTTCACCGGGGAGCTGTTTTTT.

The chain carries TRBV15 and TRBJ2-1, with TRBD2 matching over 10 bases. CDR1 LNHNV and CDR2 YYDKDF come from the germline V gene (reference sequence). The CDR3 consists of 17 residues. The trim removed 3 bases at V and 3 bases at J, leaving 8 bases unmatched. The CDR3 sequence: CATSSSRLAGDYNEQFF. The CDR3 region has the DNA TGTGCCACCAGCAGTTCGAGGCTAGCGGGGGACTACAATGAGCAGTTCTTC.

The genes are TRBV5-1 and TRBJ2-2; 14 nucleotides align to TRBD2. The V gene's germline CDR1 is SGHRS and CDR2 YFSETQ. There are 16 residues in the CDR3. Trimming at V came to 2 bases and at J to 6 bases, leaving 3 bases not matched to a gene. CDR3 residues: CASSFPTSGRAGELFF. The CDR3 bases are TGCGCCAGCAGCTTCCCGACTAGCGGGAGGGCCGGGGAGCTGTTTTTT.